The 8 T cell receptor beta chains listed next were all sequenced from one sample in a study of blood T cells in healthy people across ages. Through a sample-barcoded 5' primer and a J-beta primer mix, a second PCR was run for 7 to 11 cycles. TCRdb redid the calling of the 5' RACE reads with MiXCR, one entry per CDR3 protein. This table has about 760,000 distinct CDR3 sequences, approximately 25% appearing once. These data also formed part of another study, on T cells of mothers and their children.

Specimen: blood. The receptors shown here come from a boy aged 5-17 years in good health.

In its sample, this clonotype was seen a few times. The chain joins TRBV7-6 to TRBJ2-3, with TRBD2 matching 9 bases. CDR1 and CDR2 (germline): SGHVS, FNYEAQ. Trimming cost V 2 bases and J 2 bases; bases outside gene matches: 8. The length of the CDR3 is 17 residues. In DNA form, the CDR3 reads TGTGCCAGCAGCTTAAGTCCAGCGGGAGGAACCACAGATACGCAGTATTTT. It codes for CASSLSPAGGTTDTQYF. The whole variable domain, remainder taken from reference TRBV7-6 and TRBJ2-3, is GAGVSQSPRYKVTKRGQDVALRCDPISGHVSLYWYRQALGQGPEFLTYFNYEAQQDKSGLPNDRFSAERPEGSISTLTIQRTEQRDSAMYRCASSLSPAGGTTDTQYFGPGTRLTVL.

This rearrangement joins TRBV3-1 to TRBJ2-1; tentative D call: TRBD1 (5 bases). With 1 base removed from V and 5 bases from J, the gap between germline ends came to 15 bases. This CDR3 contains 16 residues. Germline V CDR1 and CDR2: LGHDT, YNNKEL (reference sequence). CDR3 sequence (DNA): TGTGCCAGCAGCCAAGGCGGAGTGGGGCGCGACAATGAGCAGTTCTTC. Protein product: CASSQGGVGRDNEQFF.

This clonotype has more than one count but fewer than ten. The rearrangement links TRBV27 to TRBJ2-1; D possibly corresponds to TRBD1 (5 bases). This CDR3 region has 13 residues. CDR1 and CDR2 (germline): MNHEY, SMNVEV (reference sequence). Trimming removed 1 base from V and 8 bases from J, with 9 bases in between. The CDR3 spells CASSLYRSDEQFF. In DNA, the CDR3 is TGTGCCAGCAGTTTATACAGGTCGGATGAGCAGTTCTTC.

Concerning this clonotype itself: The junction departs from germline at one end; a sequencing error may be responsible. This sequence joins TRBV6-2 or TRBV6-3 and TRBJ2-1; D is ambiguous. From germline, CDR1 is MNHEY and CDR2 SVGEGT. This CDR3 is 11 amino acids long. This CDR3 is CACSYYNEQFF. In nucleotides, the CDR3 is TGTGCCTGCAGTTACTACAATGAGCAGTTCTTC.

The V gene is TRBV7-8, the J gene TRBJ2-7, with 9 nucleotides matching TRBD1. The CDR3 spans 15 residues. Germline CDR1 and CDR2: SGHVS and FQNEAQ. V lost 5 bases, J lost 5 bases, and 10 bases stayed unmatched. The CDR3 region has the DNA TGTGCCAGCAGCCTTCGGACAGGGGTGGTCCACGAGCAGTACTTC. Translating it yields CASSLRTGVVHEQYF.

J is TRBJ2-5 and V is TRBV12-3 or TRBV12-4; no clear D. Between the trimmed V and J ends, which lost 2 bases and 0 bases, there was a span of 10 bases. The CDR3 is 15 amino acids. In DNA, the CDR3 is TGTGCCAGCAGTTTATTTCCGCAGGACCAAGAGACCCAGTACTTC. This encodes CASSLFPQDQETQYF.

The sample holds many counts of this clonotype. The chain employs TRBV11-2 and TRBJ1-4; 9 bases align to TRBD1. V dropped 2 bases and J dropped 6; count of bases not matched to a gene: 1. CDR3 length: 14 residues. Germline V gives CDR1 SGHAT, CDR2 FQNNGV. The CDR3 protein is CASSLRQGDEKLFF. Written as DNA, the CDR3 is TGTGCCAGCAGCTTAAGACAGGGGGATGAAAAACTGTTTTTT.

This clonotype was found a few times. The J gene is TRBJ1-1, the V gene TRBV7-6, with a tentative D call TRBD1 (5 bases). Trimming stripped 0 bases from V and 1 base from J, with 15 bases between. The germline gives CDR1 SGHVS, CDR2 FNYEAQ. The CDR3 is made up of 17 amino acids. The CDR3 loop is CASSLAPEYGANTEAFF. CDR3 coding DNA: TGTGCCAGCAGCTTAGCGCCCGAATATGGGGCGAACACTGAAGCTTTCTTT.